The rows below give T cell receptor beta chains drawn from one sample of a study of cytomegalovirus exposure and HLA in healthy donors. TCRdb keeps only in-frame clones here, not all; method: immunoSEQ multiplex PCR. The repertoire has some 78,000 clones, about four fifths of them found once; the top ten carry approximately 29%. The sequenced sample consisted of PBMCs. These TCRs come from a man aged 45-60 years in good health and CMV-seropositive. Both conserved end residues are part of each CDR3. Fields, in order: V gene, clone size, J gene, D gene, CDR3 DNA, CDR3 protein. D genes are given only for firm matches. Only part of the rows carry a size: once, few, many, or a class if the clone is expanded.

TRBV13,once,TRBJ2-5,-,TGTGCCAGCAGCCCGAGACCGCAGGAACAAGAGACCCAGTACTTC,CASSPRPQEQETQYF
TRBV7-9,-,TRBJ1-1,TRBD1,TGTGCCAGCAGCTTTACGGGACAGAGAACTTTCTTT,CASSFTGQRTFF
TRBV30,-,TRBJ2-5,TRBD2,TGTGCCTGGAGCGAGGGGGGACTAGCACAAGAGACCCAGTACTTC,CAWSEGGLAQETQYF
TRBV9,few,TRBJ1-1,-,TGTGCCAGCAGCGTAGATGCGGGGGCGAGAACTGAAGCTTTCTTT,CASSVDAGARTEAFF
TRBV9,-,TRBJ2-2,TRBD2,TGTGCCAGCAGCCCCGGACTAGCGGGATACACCGGGGAGCTGTTTTTT,CASSPGLAGYTGELFF
TRBV7-2,-,TRBJ2-3,TRBD2,TGTGCCAGCAGCCACCGCCTAGCGGGCATACGGACAGATACGCAGTATTTT,CASSHRLAGIRTDTQYF
TRBV11-2,once,TRBJ2-2,TRBD1,TGTGCCAGCAGCCTAGGACAGGGGGCTACGAACACCGGGGAGCTGTTTTTT,CASSLGQGATNTGELFF
TRBV5-8,-,TRBJ1-6,-,TGTGCCAGCAGCTTGTTCTCCGGGAGGAAAGGGACCCTCCACTTT,CASSLFSGRKGTLHF
TRBV11-2,-,TRBJ2-6,-,TGTGCCAGCAGCTCCTCGGGTGGGGCCAACGTCCTGACTTTC,CASSSSGGANVLTF
TRBV11-2,-,TRBJ2-7,TRBD2,TGTGCCAGCAGCCACACCGGGACTAGCGGGTACGAGCAGTACTTC,CASSHTGTSGYEQYF
TRBV7-2,few,TRBJ2-1,TRBD2,TGTGCCAACGCGGGAGTTGGCCGTAATGAGCAGTTCTTC,CANAGVGRNEQFF
TRBV9,-,TRBJ2-7,TRBD2,TGTGCCAGCAGCCCCGGGACTAGCGCCCACTACGAGCAGTACTTC,CASSPGTSAHYEQYF
TRBV19,-,TRBJ1-2,TRBD1,TGTGCCACGCAGGGGGAGTATTACGGCTACACCTTC,CATQGEYYGYTF
TRBV29-1,-,TRBJ1-1,-,TGCAGCGTTGGGACCAGAGGGACTGAAGCTTTCTTT,CSVGTRGTEAFF
TRBV5-6,-,TRBJ1-2,TRBD1,TGTGCCAGCAGCTCGCGTAGCAGGGGGCGGACCTTC,CASSSRSRGRTF
TRBV30,-,TRBJ2-7,-,TGTGCCTGGAGTGGCGAATCCTACGAGCAGTACTTC,CAWSGESYEQYF
TRBV6-5,once,TRBJ2-1,-,TGTGCCAGCAGTTACGGGCCAAAAGATGAGCAGTTCTTC,CASSYGPKDEQFF
TRBV7-2,-,TRBJ1-1,-,TGTGCCAGCAGCCCTCCCCCCACAGGTAACACTGAAGCTTTCTTT,CASSPPPTGNTEAFF
TRBV9,-,TRBJ2-1,-,TGTGCCAGCAGCCCCCTGGGAGGGGGGACCTACAATGAGCAGTTCTTC,CASSPLGGGTYNEQFF
TRBV18,-,TRBJ1-5,TRBD1,TGTGCCAGCTCACAGGAGGGACAGGGCCATCAGCCCCAGCATTTT,CASSQEGQGHQPQHF
TRBV11-2,-,TRBJ2-3,-,TGTGCCAGCAGCCTCCCCGGTGGTAGCAGAAGCACAGATACGCAGTATTTT,CASSLPGGSRSTDTQYF
TRBV10-2,-,TRBJ1-1,-,TGCGCCAGCGCAGCGCGGGAAGCTTTCTTT,CASAAREAFF
TRBV6-1,-,TRBJ2-1,TRBD2,TGTGCCAGCCGGACTAGCGGGGTCCATGAGCAGTTCTTC,CASRTSGVHEQFF
TRBV4-3,-,TRBJ1-3,-,TGCGCCAGCAGCCAAGAACAGGCTTCTGGAAACACCATATATTTT,CASSQEQASGNTIYF
TRBV19,-,TRBJ2-1,-,TGTGCCAGTAGTCCAGACTTGGGTGGCGACCAGTTCTTC,CASSPDLGGDQFF
TRBV7-3,-,TRBJ1-5,-,TGTGCCAGCAGCCTGACGGGGGTGGGTCAGCCCCAGCATTTT,CASSLTGVGQPQHF
TRBV4-1,-,TRBJ2-1,TRBD2,TGCGCCAGCAGCCAAGGGGTTCCAGGCGGGGGTAGTGAGCAGTTCTTC,CASSQGVPGGGSEQFF
TRBV4-2,few,TRBJ2-3,TRBD1,TGTGCCAGCAGCCAAGCGCAGGGGGCAGATACGCAGTATTTT,CASSQAQGADTQYF
TRBV11-2,-,TRBJ2-2,-,TGTGCCAGCAGCTTAGGGGCAGCCCCGAACACCGGGGAGCTGTTTTTT,CASSLGAAPNTGELFF
TRBV30,few,TRBJ2-1,TRBD2,TGTGTCACCCTACCGAGGACTAGCGACAATGAGCAGTTCTTC,CVTLPRTSDNEQFF
TRBV5-3,-,TRBJ2-1,-,TGTGCCAGAAGCTTGTTATACTCGGGGGGCGATGAGCAGTTCTTC,CARSLLYSGGDEQFF
TRBV10-1,-,TRBJ2-7,TRBD1,TGCGCCAGCACCGACAGGGGGCTTCCCTACGAGCAGTACTTC,CASTDRGLPYEQYF
TRBV5-6,-,TRBJ2-3,-,TGTGCCAGCAGCTTGGAGAGATTAACAGATACGCAGTATTTT,CASSLERLTDTQYF
TRBV13,few,TRBJ2-2,TRBD2,TGTGCCAGCACCACCGGGACTAGGACCACCGGGGAGCTGTTTTTT,CASTTGTRTTGELFF
TRBV2,-,TRBJ2-7,-,TGTGCCAGCAGCGGAGGTCCCTACGAGCAGTACTTC,CASSGGPYEQYF
TRBV10-2,-,TRBJ2-1,TRBD2,TGCGCCAGCAGTGAGGGGCTAGCGGGACCCTACAATGAGCAGTTCTTC,CASSEGLAGPYNEQFF
TRBV19,-,TRBJ2-1,-,TGTGCCAGTAGTCCACAGGGTTCCTACAATGAGCAGTTCTTC,CASSPQGSYNEQFF
TRBV2,-,TRBJ2-5,-,TGTGCCAGCAGTGTGGAGGGGCAAGAGACCCAGTACTTC,CASSVEGQETQYF
TRBV7-9,-,TRBJ2-5,TRBD1,TGTGCCAGCAGCCATCCGGGACAGGCCGACCAAGAGACCCAGTACTTC,CASSHPGQADQETQYF
TRBV7-6,-,TRBJ2-1,TRBD1,TGTGCCAGCAGAAGACAGGGGTCTAATGAGCAGTTCTTC,CASRRQGSNEQFF
TRBV6-6,-,TRBJ1-1,-,TGTGCCAGCAGACCAGGACAGTCCGGAACCGAAGCTTTCTTT,CASRPGQSGTEAFF
TRBV5-4,-,TRBJ2-1,-,TGTGCCAGCAGTGGAAGCGCAAACAATGAGCAGTTCTTC,CASSGSANNEQFF
TRBV6-1,once,TRBJ2-3,-,TGTGCCAGCAGTGGGACAAGGTCCAATACGCAGTATTTT,CASSGTRSNTQYF
TRBV2,-,TRBJ2-2,-,TGTGCCAGCAGTGCAGAGAACACCGGGGAGCTGTTTTTT,CASSAENTGELFF
TRBV6-1,once,TRBJ2-7,TRBD1,TGTGCCAGCAGTCCTGGGGACAGCTCCTACGAGCAGTACTTC,CASSPGDSSYEQYF